This TCR beta chain was captured by sequencing in a study of T cells in Graves' hyperthyroidism and ophthalmopathy (dated by TCRdb to the late 2010s). With regard to the full study: Peripheral blood samples were taken at initial diagnosis, before any treatment was given. A discovery cohort of roughly 100 patients, about 44 with Graves' ophthalmopathy and 55 to 60 with stable Graves' hyperthyroidism, was used to find distinguishing TCR V-J signatures. Prospective prediction of ophthalmopathy was tested in an independent validation cohort consisting of 18 to 20 hyperthyroidism patients and around 16 patients who later progressed to ophthalmopathy. For training and testing, the 100 or so patients in the discovery cohort were randomly divided in a 7:3 ratio. Thyroid tissue and blood T-cell repertoires from about 6 Graves' hyperthyroidism patients were also compared in the study. After sampling, hyperthyroidism patients received methimazole starting at 30 mg daily, and ophthalmopathy patients received high-dose intravenous methylprednisolone. The paper describes TCR Vbeta CDR3 sequencing of 140 or so peripheral blood samples, made up of approximately 40 ophthalmopathy patients, 70 to 75 hyperthyroidism patients and approximately 17 progressor patients.

Ophthalmopathy patients had moderately to severely active disease, Clinical Activity Score of at least 3, NOSPECS grade of at least 4, and duration under 3 months. Any patient with an uncontrolled infection, another autoimmune disease, pregnancy or lactation was excluded. Diagnoses relied on clinical symptoms, serum thyroxine and TRAb, thyroid ultrasound and orbital computed tomography. PBMCs were isolated from about 9.1 ml of fresh peripheral blood by Ficoll-Paque density gradient centrifugation. Total RNA was extracted with Trizol reagent, and quality was checked on an Agilent 2100 Bioanalyzer. The study at large found these results: In validation, progression to ophthalmopathy was predicted by the model with around 70% sensitivity and 72% to 85% specificity, a median of roughly 6.4 months before onset. Blood samples also contained most of the expanded thyroid clonotypes (frequency above 0.001), which suggests that blood repertoires may reflect thyroid immune responses. No statistical method was used to set the sample size in advance, and investigators knew the group allocation. A model built on a 13 V-J signature distinguished ophthalmopathy from stable hyperthyroidism, reaching over 85% sensitivity and 81.08% specificity in cross-validation and 80%/75% in testing.

Comment on this clonotype: The clone's antigen remains unknown. The record has no base qualities; no much larger clone is one base away.

TCR beta CDR3 regions were amplified from RNA transcripts. The first round of RT-PCR for the TCR CDR3 was performed with the HTBI primer set and the Qiagen OneStep RT-PCR kit. Libraries were constructed in a second round of multiplex PCR, after which size selection and purification were carried out. The libraries were sequenced on an Illumina HiSeq2000 using paired-end 100 bp reads. The published analysis was carried out like this. SOAPnuke was used to process the raw data, removing reads that contained adapters or uncalled bases, had a mean Phred below 15, or lacked an exact match to the constant primer or identifier. High-quality paired reads were merged using COPE v1.2.5, and each unique nucleotide sequence was defined as a clonotype. Clonotypes were aligned to IMGT TRBV, TRBD and TRBJ reference segments using MiTCR v1.1. Analysis was restricted to V-J combinations with a frequency above 0.0001, which covered roughly 99% of repertoires. A TCS score was defined as the ratio between F50 (clonal expansion) and ExV (chaos), using BLOSUM62-based TCRdist between CDR3 peptides within each V-J. Welch's t-statistics and random forest reduced 500 to 550 V-J features to 13, which were used in a naive Bayes classifier (R e1071). TCRdb applied fastp at Q25 and MiXCR to the public reads, then kept only in-frame beta chains. Entries are consolidated by CDR3 protein sequence, retaining the most common genes and DNA. The V and J calls come from TCRdb's annotation, not from the publication. The sample table lists about 250,000 distinct CDR3 sequences, approximately 25% of them with a count of one. The ten largest clonotypes hold about a third of the sample.

Specimen: blood. The receptor comes from a woman aged 40-49 years with Graves' ophthalmopathy.

The DNA is TGTGCCAGCACCCTCCGACAGGGCCCGAATTCCTACGAGCAGTACTTC. The translation is CASTLRQGPNSYEQYF. The chain uses TRBV6-1 and TRBJ2-7, and TRBD1 matches 7 of the central bases. CDR1 MNHNS and CDR2 SASEGT were looked up in the germline V gene. V loses 7 bases at its end and J loses 1 base; junction bases beyond the gene matches: 13. From the cysteine up to the phenylalanine, the CDR3 has a length of 16 residues. The entry retains the CDR3 DNA only, 48 bases that are in frame from base 1.